This TCR beta chain was documented in a study of T cells in Graves' hyperthyroidism and ophthalmopathy. TCR beta CDR3 regions were amplified from RNA. HTBI primers drove first-round RT-PCR of the TCR CDR3. MiXCR was run by TCRdb on the multiplex PCR reads, yielding one entry per CDR3 protein. This table has hundreds of thousands of distinct CDR3 sequences, 45% appearing once. Broader study findings: Most clonotypes that expanded in the thyroid above 0.001 also showed up in blood. Prediction of ophthalmopathy progression came a median roughly 7.1 months pre-onset.

Uncontrolled infection, other autoimmune disease, pregnancy or lactation disqualified patients from enrolment. Diagnoses were established using clinical symptoms, serum thyroxine and TRAb, thyroid ultrasound and orbital computed tomography. V lost 5 bases and J lost 4, with 17 bases in between. The CDR3 covers 15 residues. Germline V gene sequence: CDR1 SGHAT, CDR2 FQNNGV. A word on this clonotype: Its target is not known.

The V gene is TRBV11-2, the J gene TRBJ1-1; TRBD1 might be the D (5 bases). The sequencing input was peripheral blood or thyroid tissue (not recorded which). The receptor was derived from an adult man with Graves' disease, either hyperthyroidism or ophthalmopathy (not recorded which). This CDR3 reads CASSPSTGQGTEAFF. The CDR3 DNA sequence: TGTGCCAGCAGCCCATCGACGGGGCAAGGCACTGAAGCTTTCTTT.